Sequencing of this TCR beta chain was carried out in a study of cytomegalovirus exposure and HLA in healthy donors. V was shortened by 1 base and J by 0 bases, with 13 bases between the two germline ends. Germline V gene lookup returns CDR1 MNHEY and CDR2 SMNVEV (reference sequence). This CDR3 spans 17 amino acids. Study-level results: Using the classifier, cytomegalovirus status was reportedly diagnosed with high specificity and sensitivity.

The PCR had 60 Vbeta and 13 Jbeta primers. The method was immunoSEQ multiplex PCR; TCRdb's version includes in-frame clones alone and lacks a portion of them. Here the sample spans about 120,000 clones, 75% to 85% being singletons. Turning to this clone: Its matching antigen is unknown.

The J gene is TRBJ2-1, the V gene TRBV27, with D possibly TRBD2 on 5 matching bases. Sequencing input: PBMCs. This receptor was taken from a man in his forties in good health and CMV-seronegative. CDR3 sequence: CASSLYPTGSSYNEQFF. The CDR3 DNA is TGTGCCAGCAGTTTATACCCCACGGGGAGCTCCTACAATGAGCAGTTCTTC.